The 15 T cell receptor beta chains given below trace back to one sample, sequenced in a study of OX40 agonist ivuxolimab in advanced cancers. The method was immunoSEQ multiplex PCR; TCRdb's version includes in-frame clones alone and lacks a portion of them. The table has 20,000 to 25,000 clones, around 84% seen once; the top ten hold nearly 35%. The sample was CD4+ or CD8+ T cells sorted from blood, taken in a trial of the OX40 agonist ivuxolimab. The source of these receptors is an adult with an advanced solid tumor such as melanoma, head and neck, liver or kidney cancer.

V and J are TRBV4-1 and TRBJ2-5; D may be TRBD2 (5 bases). The J call may be incorrect, as the DNA end agrees better with TRBJ2-7. The CDR3 spans 13 residues. The germline V gene encodes CDR1 MGHRA and CDR2 YSYEKL. The CDR3 bases are TGCGCCAGCAGCCTGGACTTATCCTACGAGCAGTACTTC. Translating gives CASSLDLSYEQYF.

The chain couples TRBV6-1 to TRBJ1-6; D is unclear. Trimming pared 0 bases from V and 8 bases from J, leaving 8 bases between. The CDR3 covers 14 residues. The germline gives CDR1 MNHNS, CDR2 SASEGT. CDR3 protein: CASSEAGWDSPLHF. The CDR3 coding sequence is TGTGCCAGCAGTGAAGCGGGGTGGGATTCACCCCTCCACTTT.

V is TRBV27 and J is TRBJ2-1, with D uncertain. The CDR3 is 14 amino acids. The V gene lost 6 bases and the J gene lost 4 bases, with 13 bases spanning the gap. Per germline, CDR1 MNHEY and CDR2 SMNVEV (reference sequence). CDR3 protein: CASSPDGRYNEQFF. CDR3 DNA: TGTGCCAGCAGCCCAGACGGACGGTACAATGAGCAGTTCTTC.

In this sample, this clone is large. One end of the junction fails to match germline, which may point to a read error. V gene TRBV7-7 combines with J gene TRBJ2-5, with D maybe TRBD1 (6 bases). The CDR3 length is 19 residues. Germline V gives CDR1 SSHAT, CDR2 FNYEAQ (reference sequence). In DNA form, the CDR3 reads TGTGCTAGCAGCTTAGGGGGTTTTGGCAGGGTAAGCCAAAGAGAGACCCAGTACTTC. Amino acid sequence: CASSLGGFGRVSQRETQYF.

This clone was seen only once. V usage is TRBV6-5 and J usage is TRBJ1-1; 9 positions agree with TRBD1. Germline CDR1 is MNHEY and CDR2 is SVGAGI. The length of the CDR3 is 13 residues. V dropped 6 bases and J dropped 4; count of bases not matched to a gene: 3. The CDR3 spells CASSRGQGTEAFF. The CDR3 bases are TGTGCCAGCAGCAGGGGACAGGGCACTGAAGCTTTCTTT.

V gene TRBV6-4 combines with J gene TRBJ2-2; D unclear. Trimming took off 5 bases at V and 8 bases at J, with 12 bases between the two ends. The CDR3 loop spans 13 amino acids. CDR1 and CDR2 (germline): MRHNA, SNTAGT. For the CDR3, the DNA is TGTGCCAGCAGTTATAATAATGCGGGGGAGCTGTTTTTT. Residues: CASSYNNAGELFF.

V is TRBV7-9 and J is TRBJ2-1; D uncertain. V lost 1 base, J lost 2 bases, and 9 bases lay in between. The CDR3 is 15 amino acids. The V gene's germline CDR1 is SEHNR and CDR2 FQNEAQ (reference sequence). The CDR3 sequence: CASSLGPRAYNEQFF. In nucleotides, the CDR3 is TGTGCCAGCAGCTTAGGGCCTAGGGCCTACAATGAGCAGTTCTTC.

The chain uses TRBV5-1 and TRBJ1-2; no definite D call. The V end lost 1 base, the J end lost 3 bases, and 7 bases lay between the germline ends. Germline values: CDR1 SGHRS, CDR2 YFSETQ. This CDR3 has 13 residues. For the CDR3, the DNA is TGCGCCAGCAGCTTGACCGTAGACTATGGCTACACCTTC. Translating gives CASSLTVDYGYTF.

This sequence joins TRBV29-1 and TRBJ1-2, with D hard to call. The V gene lost 0 bases and the J gene lost 0 bases, with 8 bases spanning the gap. This CDR3 is built from 14 residues. Germline V gene data show CDR1 as SQVTM and CDR2 as ANQGSEA. As DNA, the CDR3 is TGCAGCGTTGAAGATAGGACCACTAACTATGGCTACACCTTC. It translates to CSVEDRTTNYGYTF.

This clone was found once. The chain employs TRBV2 and TRBJ2-1; 12 bases match TRBD2. CDR3 length equals 15 residues. Germline trimming cut 0 bases from V and 8 bases from J; bases unmatched to any gene: 2. Germline lookup yields CDR1 SNHLY and CDR2 FYNNEI. Here the CDR3 DNA reads TGTGCCAGCAGTGAAGCCCGACTAGCGGGAGATGAGCAGTTCTTC. This sequence encodes CASSEARLAGDEQFF.

This clone is a singleton in its sample. The V and J genes are TRBV28 and TRBJ2-7; D gene uncertain. Trimming shortened V by 3 bases and J by 4 bases, and 13 bases separated the two germline ends. There are 14 residues in the CDR3. Germline values: CDR1 MDHEN, CDR2 SYDVKM. The CDR3 bases are TGTGCCAGCAGTTTTCAGGTCAACCCATACGAGCAGTACTTC. Translation: CASSFQVNPYEQYF.

The rearrangement joins TRBV21-1 to TRBJ2-2; the table's D call, TRBD2, has no DNA check behind it. TRBV21-1 is recorded as a pseudogene. The CDR3 consists of 15 residues. CDR3 bases: TGTGCCAGCCCGGAGGGACTTAGGTTGGAGGGGGAGCTGTTTTTT. This codes for CASPEGLRLEGELFF.

V gene TRBV10-2 combines with J gene TRBJ2-7, with D perhaps matching TRBD2 (6 bases). The germline V gene has CDR1 WSHSY and CDR2 SAAADI. The CDR3 spans 13 residues. V lost 8 bases and J 0 bases, leaving 11 bases between the germline ends. This chain's CDR3 is CASLEGASYEQYF. In nucleotides, the CDR3 is TGCGCCAGCTTGGAGGGTGCCTCCTACGAGCAGTACTTC.

Sample share makes this clone medium-sized. The rearrangement links TRBV7-2 to TRBJ2-1, with no clear D. The CDR3 is 15 amino acids. Trimming cost V 2 bases and J 2 bases, with 10 bases left between them. CDR1 and CDR2 (germline): SGHTA, FQGNSA. The CDR3 here is CASSLYGPPYNEQFF. CDR3 nucleotide sequence: TGTGCCAGCAGCTTATATGGGCCCCCCTACAATGAGCAGTTCTTC.

This sequence joins TRBV11-2 and TRBJ2-7, with 7 bases that match TRBD1. The CDR3 consists of 15 residues. V was clipped by 5 bases and J by 5 bases; unmatched bases: 12. Germline loops: CDR1 SGHAT, CDR2 FQNNGV. The CDR3 reads CASSPATGFSHEQYF. The CDR3 DNA sequence: TGTGCCAGCAGCCCTGCGACAGGGTTTTCTCACGAGCAGTACTTC.